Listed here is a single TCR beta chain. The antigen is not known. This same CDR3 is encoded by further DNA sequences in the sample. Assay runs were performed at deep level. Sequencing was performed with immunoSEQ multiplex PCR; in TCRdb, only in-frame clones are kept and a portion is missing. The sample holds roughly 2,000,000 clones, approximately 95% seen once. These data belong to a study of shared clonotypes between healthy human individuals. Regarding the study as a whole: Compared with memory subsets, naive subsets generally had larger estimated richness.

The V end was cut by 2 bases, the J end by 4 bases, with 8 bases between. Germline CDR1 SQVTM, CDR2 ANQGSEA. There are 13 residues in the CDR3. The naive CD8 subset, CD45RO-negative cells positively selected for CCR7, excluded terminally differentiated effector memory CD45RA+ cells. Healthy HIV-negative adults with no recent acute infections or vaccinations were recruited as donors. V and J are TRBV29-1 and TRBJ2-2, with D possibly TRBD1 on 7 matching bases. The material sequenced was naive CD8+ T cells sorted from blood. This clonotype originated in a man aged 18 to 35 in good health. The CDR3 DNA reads TGCAGCGTTGAACAGGGGGGCACCGGGGAGCTGTTTTTT. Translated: CSVEQGGTGELFF.